This T cell receptor beta chain emerged from a study of T cells after yellow fever vaccination. General study points: Most clones from primary vaccination were detected again post-booster (about 95% CD4, more than 85% CD8).

TCRdb passed the 5' RACE reads through MiXCR, listing each CDR3 protein once. In the table there are 29,000 or so distinct CDR3 sequences, roughly 6% of which are singletons. The CDR3 has 15 residues. Deletions cut 5 bases from V and 5 bases from J, with 18 bases between. The V gene's germline CDR1 is SGHAT and CDR2 FQNNGV. This sample comprised PBMCs, either bulk or a sorted T-cell subset (CD4+, CD8+, memory, or dextramer-sorted; not recorded which), obtained on the day of the yellow fever booster vaccination. The TCR sequence derives from a man aged 30 to 45 who received the YFV17D yellow fever vaccine. J is TRBJ2-5 and V is TRBV11-2; D might be TRBD1 (6 bases). The CDR3 reads CASSILGGVEETQYF. In nucleotides, the CDR3 is TGTGCCAGCAGCATCTTAGGGGGAGTGGAGGAGACCCAGTACTTC.